This T cell receptor beta chain stems from a study of blood T cell repertoires in COVID-19. The length of the CDR3 is 14 residues. The V end lost 2 bases, the J end lost 7 bases, and 14 bases lay between the germline ends. Germline CDR1 reads MNHEY; CDR2 reads SVGAGI. Original data processing: Counts of nucleated cells, estimated from reference gene primer amplification, were obtained. TCRdb's copy holds only in-frame clones and misses some; the assay was immunoSEQ multiplex PCR. V and J calls and clone size are as listed in that table; D and trimming were resolved from the DNA. The repertoire holds some 380,000 clones, with around 87% as singletons.

The source is a man aged 25 to 40 who had recovered from COVID-19. Specimen: PBMCs or T cells enriched from blood (not recorded which). This chain connects TRBV6-5 to TRBJ1-2; possible D gene TRBD1, 5 bases. The CDR3 DNA is TGTGCCAGCAGTTACGCCAGACAGTCTGGTGGCTACACCTTC. Its protein is CASSYARQSGGYTF.